These 6 T cell receptor beta chains came from one sample sequenced in a study of T-cell reconstitution after alpha-beta-depleted transplantation in children. Preparation of the TCRbeta library used unique molecular identifiers. Each CDR3 protein is one row after TCRdb ran MiXCR on the PCR reads. The sample carries roughly 590,000 distinct CDR3 sequences, 15% to 20% recorded once. The starting material was PBMCs from the stem cell graft donor, obtained from the stem cell graft. These receptors came from a human donor who donated a stem cell graft to a child with acute myeloid leukemia.

This clonotype has a handful of counts. The V call is TRBV6-5, the J call TRBJ2-5, with D unclear. V was shortened by 1 base and J by 2 bases, with 11 bases between the two germline ends. The CDR3 extends over 15 amino acids. From germline, CDR1 is MNHEY and CDR2 SVGAGI. The CDR3 DNA follows: TGTGCCAGCAGTTACTGGGCAGGAGTTCAAGAGACCCAGTACTTC. It specifies CASSYWAGVQETQYF.

This chain links TRBV11-2 with TRBJ2-3; weak D call: TRBD2 (7 bases). This CDR3 spans 12 amino acids. CDR1 is SGHAT, CDR2 FQNNGV, per germline. Trimming took 8 bases from V and 8 from J, leaving 14 bases between them. CDR3 DNA: TGTGCCAGCGGAATAGGGGGGGTTACGCAGTATTTT. It codes for CASGIGGVTQYF.

This chain joins TRBV11-1 and TRBJ2-3; 7 bases line up with TRBD2. V was clipped by 2 bases and J by 9 bases; unmatched bases: 2. The germline V gene has CDR1 SGHAT and CDR2 FQDESV (reference sequence). This CDR3 is 12 amino acids long. Written as DNA, the CDR3 is TGTGCCAGCAGCTTAAAGGGAGGGACGCAGTATTTT. Translation gives CASSLKGGTQYF.

This sequence joins TRBV15 and TRBJ1-5, with D unclear. V lost 0 bases, J lost 2 bases, and 11 bases lay in between. This CDR3 is 16 amino acids long. Germline V lookup: CDR1 LNHNV, CDR2 YYDKDF (reference sequence). CDR3 nucleotide sequence: TGTGCCACCAGCAGAGATATGGCCCAGGGCAATCAGCCCCAGCATTTT. Its translation is CATSRDMAQGNQPQHF. Full variable domain (remainder filled in from reference TRBV15 and TRBJ1-5): DAMVIQNPRYQVTQFGKPVTLSCSQTLNHNVMYWYQQKSSQAPKLLFHYYDKDFNNEADTPDNFQSRRPNTSFCFLDIRSPGLGDTAMYLCATSRDMAQGNQPQHFGDGTRLSIL.

This clonotype was picked up many times. The CDR3 coding sequence is TGTGCCAGCAGCTTAGGCTCCACCCGGTTCAACACTGAAGCTTTCTTT. This sequence encodes CASSLGSTRFNTEAFF. The chain uses TRBV7-9 and TRBJ1-1; D gene uncertain. Germline V lookup: CDR1 SEHNR, CDR2 FQNEAQ (reference sequence). The CDR3 loop spans 16 amino acids. Trimming left V 1 base short and J 2 bases short, with 14 bases between.

The chain combines TRBV9 with TRBJ2-3, with 7 bases that match TRBD1. Trimming removed 0 bases from V and 6 bases from J; junction bases left unmatched: 16. This CDR3 contains 18 residues. Germline V gene sequence: CDR1 SGDLS, CDR2 YYNGEE. CDR3 sequence (DNA): TGTGCCAGCAGCGTAGACGGGTGGCGAGCAGGGGGTCTGGATACGCAGTATTTT. Translating it yields CASSVDGWRAGGLDTQYF.